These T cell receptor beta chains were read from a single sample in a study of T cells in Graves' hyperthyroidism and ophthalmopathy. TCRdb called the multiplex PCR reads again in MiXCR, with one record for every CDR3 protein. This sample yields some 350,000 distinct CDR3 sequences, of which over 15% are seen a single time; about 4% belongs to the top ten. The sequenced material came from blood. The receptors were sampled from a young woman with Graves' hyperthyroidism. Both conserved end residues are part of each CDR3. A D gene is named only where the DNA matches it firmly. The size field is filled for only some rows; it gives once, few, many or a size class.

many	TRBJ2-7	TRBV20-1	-	CSARDQAGPDYEQYF	TGCAGTGCTAGAGATCAGGCGGGGCCAGACTACGAGCAGTACTTC
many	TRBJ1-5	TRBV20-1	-	CSRGNSNQPQHF	TGCAGCAGGGGTAATAGCAATCAGCCCCAGCATTTT
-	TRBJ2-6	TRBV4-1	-	CASSRLQGSSGANVLTF	TGCGCCAGCAGCAGGCTACAGGGAAGCTCTGGGGCCAACGTCCTGACTTTC
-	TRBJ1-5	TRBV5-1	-	CASSLRSGESNQPQHF	TGCGCCAGCAGCTTGAGGTCGGGAGAGAGCAATCAGCCCCAGCATTTT
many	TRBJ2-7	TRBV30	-	CAWTLFWEQYF	TGTGCCTGGACCCTTTTCTGGGAGCAGTACTTC
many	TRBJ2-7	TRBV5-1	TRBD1	CASKRGTGRFEQYF	TGCGCCAGCAAAAGGGGGACAGGGAGGTTTGAGCAGTACTTC
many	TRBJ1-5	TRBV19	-	CASSMAGRDQPQHF	TGTGCCAGTAGTATGGCAGGGAGGGATCAGCCCCAGCATTTT
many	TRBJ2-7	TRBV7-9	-	CASSFDRDSSYEQYF	TGTGCCAGCAGCTTCGACCGGGACTCGTCCTACGAGCAGTACTTC
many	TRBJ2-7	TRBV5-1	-	CASSLAGGLGYEQYF	TGCGCCAGCAGCTTGGCCGGTGGACTTGGCTACGAGCAGTACTTC
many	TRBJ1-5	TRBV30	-	CAWNLDLNQPQHF	TGTGCCTGGAACCTCGACCTCAATCAGCCCCAGCATTTT
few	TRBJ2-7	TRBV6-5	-	CASSYSILWEQYF	TGTGCCAGCAGTTACTCGATTCTATGGGAGCAGTACTTC
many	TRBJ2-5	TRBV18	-	CASSPPAAGETQYF	TGTGCCAGCTCACCACCCGCAGCTGGAGAGACCCAGTACTTC
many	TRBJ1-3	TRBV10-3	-	CAINEEGLAGNTIYF	TGTGCCATCAATGAAGAGGGCCTGGCTGGAAACACCATATATTTT
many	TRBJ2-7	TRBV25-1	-	CASSELDRAYEQYF	TGTGCCAGCAGTGAATTAGACAGAGCCTACGAGCAGTACTTC
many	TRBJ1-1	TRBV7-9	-	CASRHPGATEAFF	TGTGCCAGTCGTCATCCCGGGGCCACTGAAGCTTTCTTT
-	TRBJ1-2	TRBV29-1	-	CSVEEDRATNDGYTF	TGCAGCGTTGAAGAAGACAGAGCCACTAACGATGGCTACACCTTC
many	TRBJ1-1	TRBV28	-	CASTPSLNTEAFF	TGTGCCAGCACCCCGAGTCTGAACACTGAAGCTTTCTTT
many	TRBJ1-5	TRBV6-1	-	CASSEGGGNQPQHF	TGTGCCAGCAGTGAAGGAGGGGGGAATCAGCCCCAGCATTTT
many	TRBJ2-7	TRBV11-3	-	CASSLDGQNYEQYF	TGTGCCAGCAGCTTAGATGGACAGAACTACGAGCAGTACTTC
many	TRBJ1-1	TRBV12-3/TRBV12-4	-	CASSQPNTEAFF	TGTGCCAGCAGTCAGCCGAACACTGAAGCTTTCTTT
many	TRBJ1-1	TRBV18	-	CASSPLGLRDTEAFF	TGTGCCAGCTCACCATTAGGGCTTAGGGACACTGAAGCTTTCTTT
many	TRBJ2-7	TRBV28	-	CASSQGRWGSSYEQYF	TGTGCCAGCAGCCAAGGGAGGTGGGGAAGCTCCTACGAGCAGTACTTC
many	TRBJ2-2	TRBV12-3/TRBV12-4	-	CASRITGELFF	TGTGCCAGCAGGATCACCGGGGAGCTGTTTTTT
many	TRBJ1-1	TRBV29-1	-	CSVELWGARNTEAFF	TGCAGCGTTGAACTTTGGGGGGCGCGGAACACTGAAGCTTTCTTT
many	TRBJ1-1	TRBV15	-	CATSRDMEARGAFF	TGTGCCACCAGCAGAGATATGGAGGCAAGGGGAGCTTTCTTT
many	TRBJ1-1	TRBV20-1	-	CSATRDPLTEAFF	TGCAGTGCAACCAGGGACCCCCTAACTGAAGCTTTCTTT
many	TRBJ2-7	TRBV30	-	CAWSVKPYEQYF	TGTGCCTGGAGTGTTAAGCCCTACGAGCAGTACTTC
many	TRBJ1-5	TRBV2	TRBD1	CASSLRRDSVRNQPQHF	TGTGCCAGCAGTTTGCGCCGGGACAGTGTGCGCAATCAGCCCCAGCATTTT
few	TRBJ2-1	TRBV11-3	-	CASSMIGAEQFF	TGTGCCAGCAGCATGATCGGGGCTGAGCAGTTCTTC
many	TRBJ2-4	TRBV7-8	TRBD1	CASSPGTANIQYF	TGTGCCAGCAGCCCGGGGACAGCAAACATTCAGTACTTC
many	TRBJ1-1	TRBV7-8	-	CASAPGFRLNTEAFF	TGTGCCAGCGCCCCCGGCTTTCGGTTAAACACTGAAGCTTTCTTT
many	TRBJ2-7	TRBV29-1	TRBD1	CSVEDRTYEQYF	TGCAGCGTTGAGGACAGGACCTACGAGCAGTACTTC
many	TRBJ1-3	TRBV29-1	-	CSVVTVSGNTIYF	TGCAGCGTTGTAACAGTCTCGGGAAACACCATATATTTT
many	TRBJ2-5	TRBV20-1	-	CSARGSQETQYF	TGCAGTGCTAGAGGTAGCCAAGAGACCCAGTACTTC
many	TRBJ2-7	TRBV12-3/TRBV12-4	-	CASSLGTPWGAYEQYF	TGTGCCAGCAGCCTAGGGACACCCTGGGGCGCCTACGAGCAGTACTTC
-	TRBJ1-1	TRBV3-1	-	CASSQEKALGTEAFF	TGTGCCAGCAGCCAAGAAAAGGCTTTGGGCACTGAAGCTTTCTTT
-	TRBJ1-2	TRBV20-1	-	CSARSIRTDNYGYTF	TGCAGTGCTAGGTCAATCCGGACGGATAACTATGGCTACACCTTC
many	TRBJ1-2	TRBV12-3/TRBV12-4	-	CASSLGAGGPYGYTF	TGTGCCAGCAGTTTAGGGGCGGGAGGGCCCTATGGCTACACCTTC
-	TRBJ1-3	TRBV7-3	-	CASSFGYGNTIYF	TGTGCCAGCAGCTTCGGGTACGGAAACACCATATATTTT
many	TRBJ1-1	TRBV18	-	CASSPQGAMNTEAFF	TGTGCCAGCTCACCACAGGGAGCGATGAACACTGAAGCTTTCTTT
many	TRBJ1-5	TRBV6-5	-	CASSYRVGNQPQHF	TGTGCCAGCAGTTACAGGGTAGGCAATCAGCCCCAGCATTTT
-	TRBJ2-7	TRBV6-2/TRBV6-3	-	CASSYTQGIGYEQYF	TGTGCCAGCAGTTACACACAGGGTATCGGCTACGAGCAGTACTTC
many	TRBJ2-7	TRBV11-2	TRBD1	CASSWDSYEQYF	TGTGCCAGCAGCTGGGACAGTTACGAGCAGTACTTC
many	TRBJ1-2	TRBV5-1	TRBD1	CASSIGTGTDGYTF	TGCGCCAGCAGCATAGGGACAGGGACCGATGGCTACACCTTC